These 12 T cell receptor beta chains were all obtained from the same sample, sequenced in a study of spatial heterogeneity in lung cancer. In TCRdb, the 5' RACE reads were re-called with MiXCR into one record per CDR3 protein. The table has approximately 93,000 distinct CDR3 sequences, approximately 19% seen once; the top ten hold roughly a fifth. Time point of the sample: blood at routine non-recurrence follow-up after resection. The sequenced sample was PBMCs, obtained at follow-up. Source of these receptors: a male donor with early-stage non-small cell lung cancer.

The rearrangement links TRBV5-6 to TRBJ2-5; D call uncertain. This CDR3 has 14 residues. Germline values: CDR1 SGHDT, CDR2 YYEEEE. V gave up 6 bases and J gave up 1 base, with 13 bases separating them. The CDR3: CASKDDGLQETQYF. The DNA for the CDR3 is TGTGCCAGCAAAGACGACGGGCTCCAAGAGACCCAGTACTTC.

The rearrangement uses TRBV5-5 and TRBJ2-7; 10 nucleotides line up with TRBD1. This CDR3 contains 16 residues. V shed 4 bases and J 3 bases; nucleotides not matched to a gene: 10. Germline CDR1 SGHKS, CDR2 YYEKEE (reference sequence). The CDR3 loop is CASSPGIGTGVYEQYF. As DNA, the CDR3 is TGTGCCAGCAGCCCTGGAATCGGGACAGGGGTCTACGAGCAGTACTTC.

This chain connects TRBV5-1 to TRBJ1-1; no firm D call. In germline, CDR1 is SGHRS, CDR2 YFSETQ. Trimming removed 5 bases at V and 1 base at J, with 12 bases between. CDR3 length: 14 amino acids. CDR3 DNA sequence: TGCGCCAGCAGGTGGGGAGAAACGAACACTGAAGCTTTCTTT. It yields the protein CASRWGETNTEAFF.

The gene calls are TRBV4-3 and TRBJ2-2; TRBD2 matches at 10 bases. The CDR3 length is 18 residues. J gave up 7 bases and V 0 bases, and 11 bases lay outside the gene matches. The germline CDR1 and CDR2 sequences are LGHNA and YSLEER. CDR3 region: CASSQDLEAGGPDGELFF. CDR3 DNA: TGCGCCAGCAGCCAAGATCTGGAAGCGGGGGGGCCCGACGGGGAGCTGTTTTTT.

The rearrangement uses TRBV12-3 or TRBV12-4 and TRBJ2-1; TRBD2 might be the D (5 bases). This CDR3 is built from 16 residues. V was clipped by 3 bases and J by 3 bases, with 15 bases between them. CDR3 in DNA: TGTGCCAGCAGTTTCCCGGGGTGGGAGAACTACAATGAGCAGTTCTTC. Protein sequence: CASSFPGWENYNEQFF.

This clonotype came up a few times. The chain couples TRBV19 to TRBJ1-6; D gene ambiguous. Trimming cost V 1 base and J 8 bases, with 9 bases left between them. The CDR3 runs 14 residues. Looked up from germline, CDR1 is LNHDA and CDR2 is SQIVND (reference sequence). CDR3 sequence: CASSIGQTDSPLHF. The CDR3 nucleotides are TGTGCCAGTAGTATAGGTCAGACTGATTCACCCCTCCACTTT.

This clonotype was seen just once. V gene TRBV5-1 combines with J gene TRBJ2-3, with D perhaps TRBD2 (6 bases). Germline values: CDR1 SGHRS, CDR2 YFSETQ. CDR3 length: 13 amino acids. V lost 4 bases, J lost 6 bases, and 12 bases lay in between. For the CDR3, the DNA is TGCGCCAGCAGCCGGGGGACCTCCGATACGCAGTATTTT. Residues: CASSRGTSDTQYF.

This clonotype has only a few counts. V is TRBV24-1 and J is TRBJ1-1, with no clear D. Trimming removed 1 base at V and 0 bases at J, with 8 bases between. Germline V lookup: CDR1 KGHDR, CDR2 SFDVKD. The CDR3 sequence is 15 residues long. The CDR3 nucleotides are TGTGCCACCAGTGATTTAGGCGAGCTGAACACTGAAGCTTTCTTT. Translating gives CATSDLGELNTEAFF.

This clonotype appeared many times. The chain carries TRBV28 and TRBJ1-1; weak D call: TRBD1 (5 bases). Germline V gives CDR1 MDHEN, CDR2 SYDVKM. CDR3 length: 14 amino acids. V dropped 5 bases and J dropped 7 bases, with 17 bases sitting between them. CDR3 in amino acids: CASSTGGALLEAFF. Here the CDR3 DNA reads TGTGCCAGCAGTACCGGAGGGGCCCTCCTTGAAGCTTTCTTT. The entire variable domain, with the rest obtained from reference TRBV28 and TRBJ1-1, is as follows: DVKVTQSSRYLVKRTGEKVFLECVQDMDHENMFWYRQDPGLGLRLIYFSYDVKMKEKGDIPEGYSVSREKKERFSLILESASTNQTSMYLCASSTGGALLEAFFGQGTRLTVV.

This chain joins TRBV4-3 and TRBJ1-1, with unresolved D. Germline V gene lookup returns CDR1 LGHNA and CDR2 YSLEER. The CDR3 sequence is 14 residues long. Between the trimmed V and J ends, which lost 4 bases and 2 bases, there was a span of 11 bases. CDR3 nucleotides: TGCGCCAGCAGCCCCCGGACCTTAAACACTGAAGCTTTCTTT. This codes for CASSPRTLNTEAFF.

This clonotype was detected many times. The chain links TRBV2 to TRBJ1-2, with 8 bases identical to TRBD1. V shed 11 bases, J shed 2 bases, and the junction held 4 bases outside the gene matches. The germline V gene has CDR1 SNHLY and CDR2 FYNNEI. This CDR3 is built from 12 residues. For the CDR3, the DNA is TGTGCCGGGGACAGGAGGAACTATGGCTACACCTTC. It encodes CAGDRRNYGYTF. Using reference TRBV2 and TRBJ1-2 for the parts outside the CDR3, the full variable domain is EPEVTQTPSHQVTQMGQEVILRCVPISNHLYFYWYRQILGQKVEFLVSFYNNEISEKSEIFDDQFSVERPDGSNFTLKIRSTKLEDSAMYFCAGDRRNYGYTFGSGTRLTVV.

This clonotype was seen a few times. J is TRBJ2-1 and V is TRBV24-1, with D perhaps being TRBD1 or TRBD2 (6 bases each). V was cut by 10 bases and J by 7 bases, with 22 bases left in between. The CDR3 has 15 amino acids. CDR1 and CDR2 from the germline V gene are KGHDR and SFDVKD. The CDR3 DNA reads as TGTGCCACTGGAGGGGCTTCCGGGACAATAAATGAGCAGTTCTTC. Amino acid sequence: CATGGASGTINEQFF.